These T cell receptor beta chains were read from a single sample in a study of cytomegalovirus exposure and HLA in healthy donors. Sequencing used immunoSEQ multiplex PCR; TCRdb keeps in-frame clones, though not all of them. The repertoire has about 82,000 clones, roughly 72% of them found once; the top ten carry 20% to 25%. Sequencing input: PBMCs. These receptors all come from a young man in good health and CMV-seropositive. The CDR3 runs from the conserved cysteine through the conserved F or W. The D gene is left open where the match is weak. Size tells how often a clone was seen (once, few, many) or the class of an expanded clone, and some rows leave it out.

CASSPPGTSAQYF,TGTGCCAGCAGCCCGCCCGGGACTTCCGCGCAGTATTTT,TRBJ2-3,TRBV11-3,-,-
CASSYRTGETQYF,TGTGCCAGCAGTTACCGGACAGGGGAGACCCAGTACTTC,TRBJ2-5,TRBV6-5,-,TRBD1
CASSLDRLNSPLHF,TGCGCCAGCAGCTTAGACAGGCTGAATTCACCCCTCCACTTT,TRBJ1-6,TRBV5-1,-,-
CASSQVEKTGNTIYF,TGCGCCAGCAGCCAAGTCGAGAAAACTGGAAACACCATATATTTT,TRBJ1-3,TRBV4-1,many,-
CASSLPSVEAFF,TGTGCCAGCAGTCTCCCCTCAGTTGAAGCTTTCTTT,TRBJ1-1,TRBV28,few,-
CASSPREGTYEQYF,TGTGCCAGCAGCCCCCGGGAGGGCACCTACGAGCAGTACTTC,TRBJ2-7,TRBV5-4,-,TRBD2
CASSTSFGEKLFF,TGTGCCAGCAGCACCTCTTTTGGCGAAAAACTGTTTTTT,TRBJ1-4,TRBV7-9,few,-
CASSSQTAGGGTEAFF,TGTGCCAGCAGTTCACAAACGGCGGGGGGTGGGACTGAAGCTTTCTTT,TRBJ1-1,TRBV6-5,-,-
CASSPMAGLTGELFF,TGTGCCAGCAGCCCCATGGCGGGACTCACCGGGGAGCTGTTTTTT,TRBJ2-2,TRBV5-4,-,-
CASSGDRGPLLLFF,TGTGCCAGCAGTGGGGACAGGGGGCCCCTGTTACTGTTTTTT,TRBJ1-4,TRBV6-1,-,TRBD1
CASSESPQGWGETQYF,TGCGCCAGCAGTGAGTCACCCCAGGGATGGGGAGAGACCCAGTACTTC,TRBJ2-5,TRBV10-1,-,-
CASSGSGETQYF,TGTGCCAGCAGTGGATCAGGGGAGACCCAGTACTTC,TRBJ2-5,TRBV2,few,-
CASSQEGTSDTQYF,TGTGCCAGCAGCCAAGAGGGGACTTCAGATACGCAGTATTTT,TRBJ2-3,TRBV4-2,-,-
CASSIGPSAYEQYF,TGTGCCAGTAGTATAGGTCCATCAGCCTACGAGCAGTACTTC,TRBJ2-7,TRBV19,-,-
CASSQQGTAFF,TGTGCCAGCAGTCAACAGGGGACGGCTTTCTTT,TRBJ1-1,TRBV6-5,few,TRBD1
CASSPRTGVEKLFF,TGTGCCAGCAGTCCCCGAACAGGGGTGGAAAAACTGTTTTTT,TRBJ1-4,TRBV27,few,TRBD1
CASSAGLVHIQYF,TGTGCCAGCAGCGCAGGGTTAGTACACATTCAGTACTTC,TRBJ2-4,TRBV5-8,-,-
CASSLGSGGGYTGELFF,TGCGCCAGCAGCCTTGGAAGCGGGGGGGGATACACCGGGGAGCTGTTTTTT,TRBJ2-2,TRBV5-1,-,TRBD2
CASSPPLGSETQYF,TGTGCCAGCTCACCACCGCTGGGCTCGGAGACCCAGTACTTC,TRBJ2-5,TRBV18,-,-
CASSVAVNQETQYF,TGTGCCAGTAGCGTAGCGGTTAATCAAGAGACCCAGTACTTC,TRBJ2-5,TRBV19,-,-
CASSLGTGTGYYEQYF,TGTGCCAGCAGCTTAGGGACCGGGACAGGGTACTACGAGCAGTACTTC,TRBJ2-7,TRBV7-9,-,TRBD1
CASRTGQGRGGQAFF,TGTGCCAGCAGGACTGGACAGGGAAGGGGAGGACAAGCTTTCTTT,TRBJ1-1,TRBV5-4,-,TRBD1
CALRVSGGQRDGYTF,TGTGCCTTGCGGGTATCCGGGGGACAGAGAGATGGCTACACCTTC,TRBJ1-2,TRBV10-3,once,TRBD1
CASSIGARGRDQPQHF,TGTGCCAGTAGTATAGGGGCCAGGGGGCGGGATCAGCCCCAGCATTTT,TRBJ1-5,TRBV19,-,TRBD1
CASSFDLAALEARGQYF,TGTGCCAGCAGTTTCGACCTAGCAGCCCTTGAAGCTAGAGGGCAGTATTTT,TRBJ2-3,TRBV27,-,-
CASSFTLGRENTEAFF,TGCGCCAGCAGCTTTACCCTTGGCAGGGAGAACACTGAAGCTTTCTTT,TRBJ1-1,TRBV5-1,few,-
CASSARFDEQFF,TGTGCCAGCAGCGCCCGTTTCGATGAGCAGTTCTTC,TRBJ2-1,TRBV9,once,-
CASSLSDEGPYEQYF,TGTGCCAGCAGCTTATCGGATGAGGGTCCCTACGAGCAGTACTTC,TRBJ2-7,TRBV7-3,-,-
CASRASQYNEQFF,TGTGCCAGCCGAGCTAGCCAATACAATGAGCAGTTCTTC,TRBJ2-1,TRBV7-9,few,-
CASSERWGGWVAEAFF,TGCGCCAGCAGTGAGAGGTGGGGGGGGTGGGTTGCTGAAGCTTTCTTT,TRBJ1-1,TRBV10-2,-,-
CASSPERVRDTQYF,TGTGCCAGCAGCCCCGAGAGAGTACGAGATACGCAGTATTTT,TRBJ2-3,TRBV11-2,few,-
CASSNSAGGSYEQYF,TGTGCCAGCAGCAACTCAGCGGGAGGATCCTACGAGCAGTACTTC,TRBJ2-7,TRBV7-3,-,TRBD2
CASSSDRGPSDTGELFF,TGTGCCAGCAGCTCTGACAGGGGGCCGTCGGACACCGGGGAGCTGTTTTTT,TRBJ2-2,TRBV7-9,few,TRBD1
CASSLTTQETQYF,TGTGCCAGCAGCTTGACTACCCAAGAGACCCAGTACTTC,TRBJ2-5,TRBV7-8,-,-
CASSPQRGGNEKLFF,TGTGCCAGCTCACCACAGCGGGGTGGGAATGAAAAACTGTTTTTT,TRBJ1-4,TRBV18,-,-
CASSPQGASQPQHF,TGTGCCAGCAGCCCACAGGGGGCTAGTCAGCCCCAGCATTTT,TRBJ1-5,TRBV7-9,few,TRBD1
CASSQREGGYTF,TGTGCCAGCAGCCAACGGGAGGGCGGCTACACCTTC,TRBJ1-2,TRBV14,-,-
CASRISGTPNQPQHF,TGTGCCAGTAGAATCTCCGGGACACCGAATCAGCCCCAGCATTTT,TRBJ1-5,TRBV19,medium-sized,-
CASSLDTGQGNEKLFF,TGTGCCAGCAGCTTAGATACAGGGCAGGGAAATGAAAAACTGTTTTTT,TRBJ1-4,TRBV7-2,few,-
CATHREETQYF,TGTGCCACACACAGGGAAGAGACCCAGTACTTC,TRBJ2-5,TRBV25-1,-,-
CASSGGGDEQFF,TGTGCCAGCAGCGGCGGTGGCGATGAGCAGTTCTTC,TRBJ2-1,TRBV5-4,once,-
CASSQGNTIYF,TGTGCCAGCAGCCAGGGAAACACCATATATTTT,TRBJ1-3,TRBV6-5,few,-
CASSPEQGMNTEAFF,TGTGCCAGCTCACCCGAACAGGGGATGAACACTGAAGCTTTCTTT,TRBJ1-1,TRBV18,-,TRBD1
CASSPPFNTGELFF,TGTGCCAGCAGCCCCCCCTTTAACACCGGGGAGCTGTTTTTT,TRBJ2-2,TRBV7-9,-,-
CASSPLGGDHETQYF,TGTGCCAGCAGTCCCTTAGGGGGGGATCACGAGACCCAGTACTTC,TRBJ2-5,TRBV6-5,-,-
CSATQETQYF,TGCAGTGCTACTCAAGAGACCCAGTACTTC,TRBJ2-5,TRBV20-1,few,-
CASSPERQGGTEAFF,TGTGCCAGTAGTCCCGAAAGGCAGGGTGGGACTGAAGCTTTCTTT,TRBJ1-1,TRBV19,few,-
CASSVTGTRWETQYF,TGTGCCAGCAGCGTAACCGGGACTCGGTGGGAGACCCAGTACTTC,TRBJ2-5,TRBV9,-,-
CATSSGLQPQHF,TGTGCCACCAGCAGCGGGTTGCAGCCCCAGCATTTT,TRBJ1-5,TRBV15,-,-
CASSSGTRGGRMVYGYTF,TGCGCCAGCAGCTCCGGAACGCGGGGAGGCAGGATGGTCTATGGCTACACCTTC,TRBJ1-2,TRBV5-1,-,-
CAIRGSLQLSHNEQFF,TGTGCCATTAGGGGGTCCCTACAGCTCTCACACAATGAGCAGTTCTTC,TRBJ2-1,TRBV10-3,few,-
CASSSLLNRGLSYEQYF,TGTGCCAGCAGTTCCCTACTAAACAGGGGGCTTTCCTACGAGCAGTACTTC,TRBJ2-7,TRBV27,-,TRBD1
CAWSPGTGNYGYTF,TGTGCCTGGAGTCCCGGGACAGGGAACTATGGCTACACCTTC,TRBJ1-2,TRBV30,-,TRBD1
CASSSRDSAGEQYF,TGTGCCAGCAGCTCCCGGGACAGCGCGGGCGAGCAGTACTTC,TRBJ2-7,TRBV5-4,-,TRBD1
CASSPRTSGHNEQFF,TGTGCCAGCTCACCACGAACTAGCGGGCACAATGAGCAGTTCTTC,TRBJ2-1,TRBV18,few,TRBD2
CASGLMTPYEQYF,TGTGCCAGCGGCTTGATGACTCCCTACGAGCAGTACTTC,TRBJ2-7,TRBV5-6,-,-
CASRSRTAGGSNQPQHF,TGTGCCAGTAGGTCGAGGACAGCCGGGGGGAGCAATCAGCCCCAGCATTTT,TRBJ1-5,TRBV19,once,-